This T cell receptor (beta chain) was found in a study of vaccination effects on CD4 cells after COVID-19. Study details: Either the mRNA-1273 or the BNT162b2 vaccine was given to participants as two doses. Study-wide results and caveats: The study enrolled few convalescent patients and sampled no early post-infection timepoints.

A word on this clone: Its antigen is currently unknown.

The protocol was immunoSEQ multiplex PCR, while the TCRdb copy is restricted to in-frame clones and leaves out a portion. The sample carries roughly 41,000 clones, over 60% recorded once. Antigen-specific CD4+ T cells expanded by the ViraFEST assay with viral peptide pools were then sequenced. A 10-day culture period preceded the isolation of CD4+ T cells. Vaccine recipients lacked prior SARS-CoV-2 infection and had negative nucleocapsid antibodies. Cultures of some 2.2 million PBMC per well contained 10 IU/ml IL-2 plus 10 ug/ml peptides. Cultures had half their medium replaced with IL-2 medium on days 3 and 7. This CDR3 is 14 amino acids long. Looked up from germline, CDR1 is SGHRS and CDR2 is YFSETQ. Trimming removed 0 bases from V and 5 bases from J, with 9 bases in between.

The gene calls are TRBV5-1 and TRBJ1-5; D remains unclear. The material was CD4+ T cells from PBMCs cultured with HCoV-NL63 spike peptides, obtained before COVID-19 vaccination. The receptor was isolated from a human donor who received a COVID-19 vaccine. CDR3 residues: CASSLGYGDQPQHF. The CDR3 nucleotides read TGCGCCAGCAGCTTGGGTTATGGGGATCAGCCCCAGCATTTT.